The subject of this entry is one T cell receptor (beta chain). Antigen: not known. PCR involved 60 Vbeta and 13 Jbeta primers. The method was immunoSEQ multiplex PCR; TCRdb's version includes in-frame clones alone and lacks a portion of them. The sample data list more than 200,000 clones. The sample belongs to a study of cytomegalovirus exposure and HLA in healthy donors. In nominal health when sampled, donors likely had unrecorded immune exposures nonetheless. Overall study results and limits: Earlier analysis yielded a pattern in which most TCR beta V segments were productive about 90% or about 30% of the time. Immune exposure data for these donors was limited to CMV serostatus.

CDR3 size: 15 residues. Germline V lookup: CDR1 MDHEN, CDR2 SYDVKM. V shed 3 bases and J shed 0 bases, with 8 bases lying between them. The V gene is TRBV28, the J gene TRBJ1-4, with D perhaps matching TRBD1 (5 bases). The TCR originated in a woman in her 30s in good health and CMV-seropositive. Sequences were obtained from PBMCs. The CDR3 bases are TGTGCCAGCAGTTTCCTACAGGCAACTAATGAAAAACTGTTTTTT. Residues: CASSFLQATNEKLFF.